Below are 5 T cell receptor beta chains sequenced from a single sample in a study of memory CD4+ T cells and cytomegalovirus serostatus. Sequencing was performed with immunoSEQ multiplex PCR; in TCRdb, only in-frame clones are kept and a portion is missing. Seen here are about 39,000 clones, roughly 78% observed once, and the top ten hold 0.78%. The sort gate was single viable CD3+CD4+CD8-CD45RO+ cells for memory CD4+ T cells. The sequenced sample consisted of memory CD4+ T cells from blood. Source of these receptors: an adult in good health and CMV-seronegative.

J is TRBJ2-7 and V is TRBV29-1; 9 bases map to TRBD1. The CDR3 is 14 amino acids. V shed 5 bases and J 4 bases; nucleotides not matched to a gene: 9. Germline CDR1 and CDR2: SQVTM and ANQGSEA. CDR3 sequence reads: CSVPRTGAEYEQYF. The CDR3 nucleotides read TGCAGCGTTCCCAGGACAGGGGCTGAATACGAGCAGTACTTC.

V and J are TRBV19 and TRBJ2-7; D is possibly TRBD1 (6 bases). Germline CDR1 and CDR2: LNHDA and SQIVND (reference sequence). This CDR3 spans 13 amino acids. The V gene lost 5 bases and the J gene lost 4 bases, with 12 bases spanning the gap. Here the CDR3 reads CASSRQVEYEQYF. The CDR3 DNA reads as TGTGCCAGTAGTCGACAGGTTGAATACGAGCAGTACTTC.

The chain couples TRBV6-1 to TRBJ1-4; tentatively, D is TRBD1 (5 bases). The CDR3 has 15 amino acids. Germline V gives CDR1 MNHNS, CDR2 SASEGT. Trimming shortened V by 2 bases and J by 8 bases, and 15 bases separated the two germline ends. The CDR3 loop is CASSEMAGHSEKLFF. DNA for the CDR3: TGTGCCAGCAGTGAAATGGCAGGGCATTCGGAAAAACTGTTTTTT.

In nucleotides, the CDR3 is TGTGCCAGCAGCCGCGACACGAGCTCCTATAATTCACCCCTCCACTTT. It translates to CASSRDTSSYNSPLHF. The chain links TRBV5-4 to TRBJ1-6; D ambiguous. Germline lookup yields CDR1 SGHNT and CDR2 YYREEE (reference sequence). Trimming pared 4 bases from V and 0 bases from J, leaving 11 bases between. This CDR3 spans 16 amino acids.

The chain combines TRBV29-1 with TRBJ1-1, with D unclear. Trimming shortened V by 4 bases and J by 3 bases, and 12 bases separated the two germline ends. The CDR3 is 13 amino acids. The germline CDR1 and CDR2 sequences are SQVTM and ANQGSEA. The CDR3 spells CSVVGLLDTEAFF. For the CDR3, the DNA is TGCAGCGTTGTCGGCTTGTTGGACACTGAAGCTTTCTTT.